These 17 T cell receptor beta chains share one sample of origin, sequenced in a study of T cell repertoires in cytomegalovirus infection. MiXCR was run by TCRdb on the reads, yielding one entry per CDR3 protein. Among roughly 81,000 distinct CDR3 sequences, around 3.4% were seen once, and the ten largest hold around 4.4%. The sample consisted of PBMCs. Source of these receptors: a human donor in good health (CMV status not recorded). Some clones in this sample may be carry-over from other donors' samples.

As regards this clonotype: A much larger clone lies one base from this, so it may be a read error. This chain links TRBV18 with TRBJ2-7; D is uncertain. The CDR3 sequence is 15 residues long. The germline V and J ends were trimmed by 3 bases and 5 bases, with 17 bases remaining between them. From germline, CDR1 is KGHSH and CDR2 LQKENI. The CDR3 here is CASSPTYQRSDEQYF. CDR3 DNA sequence: TGTGCCAGCTCACCGACTTACCAAAGATCCGACGAGCAGTACTTC.

This clonotype was seen at least ten times. V is TRBV20-1 and J is TRBJ2-3; D may correspond to TRBD1 or TRBD2 (5 bases each). The germline V and J ends were trimmed by 7 bases and 4 bases, with 18 bases remaining between them. Germline V gives CDR1 DFQATT, CDR2 SNEGSKA (reference sequence). The CDR3 contains 14 residues. The CDR3 DNA reads as TGCAGTGACAACGGGGTGCTGGGGGCAGATACGCAGTATTTT. It is translated as CSDNGVLGADTQYF.

This clonotype was seen at least ten times. The rearrangement links TRBV20-1 to TRBJ1-5; possibly TRBD1 for D (5 bases). Trimming shortened V by 3 bases and J by 3 bases, and 18 bases separated the two germline ends. The CDR3 totals 16 residues. Germline V gene sequence: CDR1 DFQATT, CDR2 SNEGSKA (reference sequence). The DNA of the CDR3 is TGCAGTGCTAGCAGCCCACGACAGTTGCTCAATCAGCCCCAGCATTTT. Translation: CSASSPRQLLNQPQHF.

This clonotype was detected many times. The chain recombines TRBV7-6 with TRBJ2-1, with D hard to call. In germline, CDR1 is SGHVS, CDR2 FNYEAQ. This CDR3 region has 13 residues. V was cut by 3 bases and J by 3 bases, with 6 bases left in between. The CDR3 loop is CASSFSSYNEQFF. The CDR3 coding sequence is TGTGCCAGCAGCTTTTCCAGCTACAATGAGCAGTTCTTC.

The rearrangement uses TRBV7-2 and TRBJ2-1; D is undetermined. With the DNA end fitting TRBJ2-7 better, the J assignment may be wrong. The CDR3 length is 12 residues. The germline CDR1 and CDR2 sequences are SGHTA and FQGNSA. CDR3 in amino acids: CASGILYNEQYF. CDR3 nucleotide sequence: TGTGCCAGCGGGATTCTCTACAATGAGCAGTACTTC.

There are many counts of this clonotype. The chain uses TRBV7-2 and TRBJ1-2, with a possible D match to TRBD1 (5 bases). Germline V CDR1 and CDR2: SGHTA, FQGNSA. This CDR3 is built from 15 residues. V was cut by 4 bases and J by 8 bases, with 20 bases left in between. In nucleotides, the CDR3 is TGTGCCAGCAGCTCACTCACAGGATTCGGGAGAGGCTACACCTTC. It specifies CASSSLTGFGRGYTF. Based on the CDR3 plus reference TRBV7-2 and TRBJ1-2, the full variable domain is GAGVSQSPSNKVTEKGKDVELRCDPISGHTALYWYRQSLGQGLEFLIYFQGNSAPDKSGLPSDRFSAERTGGSVSTLTIQRTQQEDSAVYLCASSSLTGFGRGYTFGSGTRLTVV.

This clonotype was recorded at least ten times. The genes are TRBV7-9 and TRBJ1-2, with D hard to call. The CDR3 covers 10 residues. The V end lost 2 bases, the J end lost 8 bases, and 3 bases lay between the germline ends. Germline V CDR1 and CDR2: SEHNR, FQNEAQ (reference sequence). The chain's CDR3 is CASSLYGYTF. The CDR3 coding sequence is TGTGCCAGCAGCTTATACGGCTACACCTTC.

This clonotype was counted ten times or more. The V call is TRBV7-6, the J call TRBJ1-1; possibly TRBD1 for D (5 bases). The V end lost 1 base, the J end lost 1 base, and 10 bases lay between the germline ends. Looked up from germline, CDR1 is SGHVS and CDR2 is FNYEAQ. CDR3 length: 15 residues. This CDR3 reads CASSLGQGPNTEAFF. DNA for the CDR3: TGTGCCAGCAGCTTAGGGCAGGGACCGAACACTGAAGCTTTCTTT. Supplemented by reference TRBV7-6 and TRBJ1-1, the full variable domain reads GAGVSQSPRYKVTKRGQDVALRCDPISGHVSLYWYRQALGQGPEFLTYFNYEAQQDKSGLPNDRFSAERPEGSISTLTIQRTEQRDSAMYRCASSLGQGPNTEAFFGQGTRLTVV.

This clonotype was recorded many times. This chain uses TRBV20-1 with TRBJ1-2; no clear D. CDR3 size: 14 residues. Between the trimmed V and J ends, which lost 3 bases and 3 bases, there was a span of 14 bases. The germline V gene has CDR1 DFQATT and CDR2 SNEGSKA (reference sequence). The CDR3 bases are TGCAGTGCTAGTAATTTCGACACCTACTATGGCTACACCTTC. This sequence encodes CSASNFDTYYGYTF.

This clonotype was counted at least ten times. The rearrangement joins TRBV12-3 or TRBV12-4 to TRBJ2-3, with unresolved D. V shed 8 bases and J shed 6 bases, with 15 bases lying between them. This CDR3 has 13 amino acids. The CDR3: CASGNWGGDTQYF. CDR3 in DNA: TGTGCCAGCGGAAACTGGGGTGGCGATACGCAGTATTTT.

This clonotype was detected ten times or more. The CDR3 protein is CAISEGPSVAYEQYF. CDR3 in DNA: TGTGCCATCAGTGAGGGCCCTTCCGTAGCCTACGAGCAGTACTTC. The genes are TRBV10-3 and TRBJ2-7; D not certain. Germline V CDR1 and CDR2: ENHRY, SYGVKD. The germline V and J ends were trimmed by 2 bases and 2 bases, with 13 bases remaining between them. The CDR3 covers 15 residues.

Regarding this clonotype: A much larger clonotype is one base distant, so this may be a read error. The rearrangement uses TRBV29-1 and TRBJ1-2, with 8 bases identical to TRBD1. This CDR3 is built from 13 residues. CDR1 is SQVTM and CDR2 is ANQGSEA in the germline V gene. The CDR3 loop reads CSVRTGTNSGYTF. CDR3 DNA sequence: TGCAGCGTGCGGACAGGGACCAACTCTGGCTACACCTTC.

This clonotype occurred many times. The chain combines TRBV6-2 or TRBV6-3 with TRBJ2-1; 10 nucleotides agree with TRBD2. In germline, CDR1 is MNHEY, CDR2 SVGEGT. This CDR3 is 16 amino acids long. J gave up 2 bases and V 2 bases, and 3 bases lay outside the gene matches. In nucleotides, the CDR3 is TGTGCCAGCAGTTACCCTAGCGGGGGCGCCTACAATGAGCAGTTCTTC. It codes for CASSYPSGGAYNEQFF.

On this clonotype itself: A much larger clone differs from this one at a single base, so this may be a read error. The V gene is TRBV30, the J gene TRBJ1-1; D is uncertain. Germline V CDR1 and CDR2: GTSNPN, SVGIG (reference sequence). The CDR3 is 10 amino acids. Trimming took off 5 bases at V and 7 bases at J, with 8 bases between the two ends. The DNA for the CDR3 is TGTGCCTGGGTCCGCCGTGAAGCTTTCTTT. Encoded protein: CAWVRREAFF.

This clonotype appeared many times. This chain joins TRBV7-2 and TRBJ2-5; D possibly corresponds to TRBD2 (5 bases). V was clipped by 0 bases and J by 5 bases, with 13 bases between them. This CDR3 has 15 amino acids. CDR1 and CDR2 (germline): SGHTA, FQGNSA. The CDR3 nucleotides are TGTGCCAGCAGCTTAGCGACCCTCGCGGGTGAGACCCAGTACTTC. Translating gives CASSLATLAGETQYF.

This clonotype was seen at least ten times. The chain uses TRBV24-1 and TRBJ2-3, with 9 bases that match TRBD1. Germline V gives CDR1 KGHDR, CDR2 SFDVKD. The V segment lost 7 bases and the J segment 12 bases; nucleotides outside the gene matches: 10. This CDR3 is built from 13 residues. The CDR3 DNA reads as TGTGCCACCAGACCGGGACAGGGTGCACATCAGTATTTT. It translates to CATRPGQGAHQYF.

With respect to this clonotype: Possible read error: a much larger clone is one base away. CDR3 DNA sequence: TGTGCCATTAGTATAGTTCCGGGGCCAGATACGCAGTATTTT. Translating gives CAISIVPGPDTQYF. J is TRBJ2-3 and V is TRBV19; D is tentatively TRBD1 or TRBD2 (5 bases each). The CDR3 is 14 amino acids. Germline V CDR1 and CDR2: LNHDA, SQIVND (reference sequence). The full variable domain, rest sourced from reference TRBV19 and TRBJ2-3, is DGGITQSPKYLFRKEGQNVTLSCEQNLNHDAMYWYRQDPGQGLRLIYYSQIVNDFQKGDIAEGYSVSREKKESFPLTVTSAQKNPTAFYLCAISIVPGPDTQYFGPGTRLTVL.